These 10 T cell receptor beta chains originate from one sample sequenced in a study of CD8 T cells in ankylosing spondylitis. TCRdb processed the 5' RACE reads anew with MiXCR; each CDR3 protein has one entry. This table has about 160,000 distinct CDR3 sequences, approximately 20% appearing once. The sample was blood, either unsorted or a sorted T cell fraction (not recorded which). These receptors were taken from a male donor with ankylosing spondylitis or in good health (not recorded which).

This clonotype appeared a few times. The CDR3 nucleotides read TGTGCCAGCAGTTTATATGCGGGGGGCTCCTACAATGAGCAGTTCTTC. Translation gives CASSLYAGGSYNEQFF. The chain uses TRBV28 and TRBJ2-1, with 8 nucleotides matching TRBD2. The CDR3 has 16 residues. The V and J ends lost 1 base and 0 bases, in that order; junction bases with no gene match: 2. CDR1 is MDHEN and CDR2 is SYDVKM in the germline V gene.

This clonotype was recorded many times. The chain combines TRBV2 with TRBJ2-5, with D perhaps matching TRBD2 (7 bases). Germline lookup yields CDR1 SNHLY and CDR2 FYNNEI. Trimming left V 2 bases short and J 4 bases short, with 14 bases between. The CDR3 totals 15 residues. CDR3: CASSEFVGGRETQYF. The CDR3 DNA sequence: TGTGCCAGCAGTGAATTCGTGGGGGGGCGAGAGACCCAGTACTTC.

This clonotype appeared many times. The chain has TRBV15 and TRBJ1-5; D is unresolved. CDR1 is LNHNV and CDR2 is YYDKDF in the germline V gene (reference sequence). Trimming cost V 1 base and J 6 bases, with 10 bases left between them. There are 14 residues in the CDR3. The CDR3 protein is CATSRASGGQPQHF. CDR3 nucleotides: TGTGCCACCAGCAGAGCTTCGGGTGGTCAGCCCCAGCATTTT.

The rearrangement uses TRBV20-1 and TRBJ2-1, with no clear D. The CDR3 is 12 amino acids. Trimming removed 3 bases from V and 5 bases from J, with 8 bases in between. From germline, CDR1 is DFQATT and CDR2 SNEGSKA (reference sequence). CDR3 coding DNA: TGCAGTGCTAGCCGGATGAACAATGAGCAGTTCTTC. It encodes CSASRMNNEQFF.

This chain links TRBV27 with TRBJ1-5; 9 positions agree with TRBD1. J was trimmed by 2 bases and V by 4 bases; bases with no gene match: 18. CDR3 length: 20 amino acids. The germline gives CDR1 MNHEY, CDR2 SMNVEV (reference sequence). In nucleotides, the CDR3 is TGTGCCAGCAGTTCCAGCCCCGGGACAGGGTTTCGATTTGGCAATCAGCCCCAGCATTTT. This encodes CASSSSPGTGFRFGNQPQHF.

For the CDR3, the DNA is TGTGCCAGCAGCTCTAGCGGGGCCGACTACAATGAGCAGTTCTTC. Residues: CASSSSGADYNEQFF. The genes are TRBV7-9 and TRBJ2-1; 9 nucleotides agree with TRBD2. From germline, CDR1 is SEHNR and CDR2 FQNEAQ (reference sequence). The CDR3 totals 15 residues. J lost 3 bases, V lost 4 bases, and 4 bases had no gene match.

The chain links TRBV5-1 to TRBJ2-3; D is possibly TRBD1 (6 bases). Germline V gives CDR1 SGHRS, CDR2 YFSETQ. This CDR3 has 17 residues. Trimming stripped 0 bases from V and 2 bases from J, with 16 bases between. The CDR3 sequence is CASSLEQGGDFTDTQYF. For the CDR3, the DNA is TGCGCCAGCAGCTTGGAACAGGGCGGAGACTTCACAGATACGCAGTATTTT.

The table lists this clonotype with a few counts. The chain is built from TRBV27 and TRBJ1-5; no clear D gene. The V gene lost 3 bases and the J gene lost 5 bases, with 11 bases spanning the gap. The CDR3 covers 14 residues. Per the germline V gene, CDR1 is MNHEY and CDR2 is SMNVEV (reference sequence). CDR3 coding DNA: TGTGCCAGCAGTTTGCGGCCTAATGATCAGCCCCAGCATTTT. It codes for CASSLRPNDQPQHF.

This clonotype has at least ten counts. The V and J genes are TRBV6-6 and TRBJ2-2; D is perhaps TRBD2 (6 bases). Germline CDR1 and CDR2: MNHNY and SVGAGI (reference sequence). CDR3 length: 13 residues. Trimming cost V 7 bases and J 1 base, with 7 bases left between them. In nucleotides, the CDR3 is TGTGCCAGCATAGCGGTGAACACCGGGGAGCTGTTTTTT. Protein product: CASIAVNTGELFF.

This clonotype was found many times. V gene TRBV5-1 combines with J gene TRBJ2-1; TRBD2 agrees at 7 bases. The CDR3 consists of 16 residues. The junction had 5 bases not matched to a gene; V was cut back by 0 bases and J by 2 bases. Germline-derived CDR1 and CDR2 are SGHRS and YFSETQ. The CDR3 coding sequence is TGCGCCAGCAGCTTGGGTATGGCGGGAGCCTACAATGAGCAGTTCTTC. Protein product: CASSLGMAGAYNEQFF.